These T cell receptor beta chains were read from a single sample in a study of blood T cell repertoires in COVID-19. Generated by immunoSEQ multiplex PCR, the TCRdb table keeps only in-frame clones and is missing some. This sample has over 200,000 clones, with about 90% found just once. Material for sequencing was peripheral blood. The receptors originated from a man aged 25-40 years with COVID-19, enrolled during active disease. CDR3s include the opening cysteine and the closing phenylalanine or tryptophan.

v_call cdr3_aa
TRBV12-5 CASANRGDTEAFF
TRBV6-2/TRBV6-3 CASSITSTDTQYF
TRBV5-4 CASSPGGARSNEKLFF
TRBV4-3 CASSQVSFGGTEAFF
TRBV28 CASRLPGLAAGELFF
TRBV7-2 CASSPMWGGGPSTSTIYF
TRBV20-1 CSARGGGMQYF
TRBV7-3 CASSLRDRAFNEQFF
TRBV4-1 CASSLTGTHNEQFF
TRBV28 CASSYGLARPDTQYF
TRBV3-1/TRBV3-2 CASSPGLRYSNQPQHF
TRBV18 CASSPGVGAFF
TRBV28 CASSLNTGHAVVVNEKLFF
TRBV12-3/TRBV12-4 CASTDRSYNEQFF
TRBV19 CASSMVYRADTEAFF
TRBV11-2 CASSLGGSNHEQYF
TRBV6-6 CASSVTGDFGYTF
TRBV28 CASSLGVAVDSYEQYF
TRBV28 CASRRQGWEKLFF
TRBV6-2/TRBV6-3 CASSYGGDRGSYEQYF
TRBV27 CASSLSSRGRGYTF
TRBV7-2 CASSGADYEQYF
TRBV7-3 CASSRSGNEQFF
TRBV27 CASSRTPGKGGNGYTF
TRBV14 CASSLSGTSGTRKYF
TRBV4-1 CASSHPTVYGYTF
TRBV7-2 CASSPRQGEVKKLFF
TRBV7-3 CASSSRGDRGETQYF
TRBV9 CASSVGGGDYGYTF
TRBV24-1 CATSDPLTGIDQPQHF
TRBV25-1 CASSERTGPNRYEQYF
TRBV21-1 CASSKFDSELTVQPQHF
TRBV5-6 CASSLGSGRAGNEQFF
TRBV9 CASSIRDREKGYTF
TRBV11-2 CASSFPWGQARMNTEAFF
TRBV5-1 CASSGDINYGYTF
TRBV18 CASSPKGRGNEQFF
TRBV5-1 CASSLLSNTGELFF
TRBV7-2 CASSPGTYSNQPQHF
TRBV5-6 CASSPPRGQGRLYYNEQFF
TRBV6-6 CASSYGPGGNYGYTF
TRBV5-6 CASSSWDGQASEAFF
TRBV15 CATSGIGTGPFPEQFF
TRBV7-3 CASSFKGEETQYF
TRBV6-6 CASSYAGGSDYGYTF
TRBV7-2 CASSLDRVNTGELFF
TRBV25-1 CASRRDEAFF
TRBV10-3 CAISERESGQPQHF
TRBV29-1 CSAGRDEQFF
TRBV27 CASSSTASAVTGELFF
TRBV1 CTGGSEFF
TRBV6-6 CASSYSILAMNTEAFF
TRBV7-8 CASSPGAGDYGYTF
TRBV19 CASSIGGLNEKLFF
TRBV12-5 CASGLVRDIESPNYGYTF
TRBV6-5 CASRSPGQTNYGYTF
TRBV18 CASSLEAGGFGRQYF
TRBV3-1/TRBV3-2 CASSRTGGDQPQHF
TRBV10-3 CATSSGRGETQYF